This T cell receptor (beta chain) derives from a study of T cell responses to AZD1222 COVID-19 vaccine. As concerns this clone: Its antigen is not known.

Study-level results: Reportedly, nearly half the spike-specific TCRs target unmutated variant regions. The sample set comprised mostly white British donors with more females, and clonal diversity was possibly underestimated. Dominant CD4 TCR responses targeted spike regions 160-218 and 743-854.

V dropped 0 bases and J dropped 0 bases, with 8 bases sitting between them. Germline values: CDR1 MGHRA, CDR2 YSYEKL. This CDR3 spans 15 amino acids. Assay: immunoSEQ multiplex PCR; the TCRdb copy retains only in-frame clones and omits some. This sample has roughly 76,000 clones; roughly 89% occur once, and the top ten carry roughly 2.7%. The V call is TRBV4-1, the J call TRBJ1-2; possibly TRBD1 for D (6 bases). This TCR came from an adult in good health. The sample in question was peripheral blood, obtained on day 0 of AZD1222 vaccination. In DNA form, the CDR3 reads TGCGCCAGCAGCCAAGAAAGGACAGCTAACTATGGCTACACCTTC. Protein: CASSQERTANYGYTF.